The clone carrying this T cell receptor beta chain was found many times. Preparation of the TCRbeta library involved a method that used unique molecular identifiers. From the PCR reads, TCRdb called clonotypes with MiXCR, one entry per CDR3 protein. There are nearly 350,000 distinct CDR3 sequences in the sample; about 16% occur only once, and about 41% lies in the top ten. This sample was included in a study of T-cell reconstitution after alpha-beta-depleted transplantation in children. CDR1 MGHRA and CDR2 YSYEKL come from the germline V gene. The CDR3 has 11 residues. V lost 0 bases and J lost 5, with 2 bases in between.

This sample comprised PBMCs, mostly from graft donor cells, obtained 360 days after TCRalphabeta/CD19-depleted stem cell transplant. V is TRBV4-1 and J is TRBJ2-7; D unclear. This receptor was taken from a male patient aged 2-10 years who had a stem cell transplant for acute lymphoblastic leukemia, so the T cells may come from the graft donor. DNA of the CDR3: TGCGCCAGCAGCCAAGATCACGAGCAGTACTTC. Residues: CASSQDHEQYF.